Listed below are T cell receptor beta chains from one sample, sequenced in a study of CD8 T cells in Susac syndrome. TCRdb redid the calling of the immunoSEQ multiplex PCR reads with MiXCR, one entry per CDR3 protein. The table shows approximately 150,000 distinct CDR3 sequences, with approximately 95% occurring only once. Sequenced material: CD4+ T cells from PBMCs. The receptor source for this set is a human donor with multiple sclerosis. Both conserved end residues are part of each CDR3. The D gene is left open where the match is weak. Some rows have no size entry. The others give once, few or many, or a class for an expanded clone.

d_gene	v_gene	abundance	j_gene	CDR3nt	CDR3aa
-	TRBV7-9	-	TRBJ2-5	TGTGCCAGCAGCTCCCGCCGGGGGAGGGAGACCCAGTACTTC	CASSSRRGRETQYF
-	TRBV20-1	few	TRBJ1-1	TGCAGTCTAGGGGGGAACACTGAAGCTTTCTTT	CSLGGNTEAFF
-	TRBV5-6	-	TRBJ1-2	TGTGCCAGCAGCCCCCCCCGGGCTCAACCTAACTATGGCTACACCTTC	CASSPPRAQPNYGYTF
-	TRBV30	-	TRBJ1-2	TGTGCCTGGAGTTCCCCGTATGGCTACACCTTC	CAWSSPYGYTF
-	TRBV20-1	-	TRBJ1-5	TGCAGTGCTAGAGACACGTTCGATAGCAATCAGCCCCAGCATTTT	CSARDTFDSNQPQHF
-	TRBV30	once	TRBJ1-5	TGTGCCTGGAGTGTGCAGGGCGATCAGCCCCAGCATTTT	CAWSVQGDQPQHF
-	TRBV19	-	TRBJ2-1	TGTGCCAGTAGTAGAAGTCAGGTTATCAATGAGCAGTTCTTC	CASSRSQVINEQFF
TRBD1	TRBV28	-	TRBJ1-1	TGTGCCAGCAGTTTACCGGGACAGCTGAACACTGAAGCTTTCTTT	CASSLPGQLNTEAFF
-	TRBV7-3	-	TRBJ1-2	TGTGCCAGCAGGGAAGGACCCCAGGGGTCCTACACCTTC	CASREGPQGSYTF
-	TRBV11-2	-	TRBJ2-7	TGTGCCAGCAGTCCCCGGCGGGTCTACGAGCAGTACTTC	CASSPRRVYEQYF
-	TRBV7-9	-	TRBJ1-1	TGTGCCAGCAGCCTTATTGGGGTAGAAGCTTTCTTT	CASSLIGVEAFF
-	TRBV9	-	TRBJ2-7	TGTGCCAGTGGACCCCCCGGTGCGGGGGAGCAGTACTTC	CASGPPGAGEQYF
-	TRBV10-3	-	TRBJ2-7	TGTGCCATCAGTGAGGCGGGATCTCCAAACGAGCAGTACTTC	CAISEAGSPNEQYF
TRBD1	TRBV27	-	TRBJ1-4	TGTGCCAGCAGTTCTCACATGGACAGGGTCTATGAAAAACTGTTTTTT	CASSSHMDRVYEKLFF
TRBD1	TRBV27	-	TRBJ1-2	TGTGCCAGCAGGAGGGGCCTCGTGACAGGGACCAACTATGGCTACACCTTC	CASRRGLVTGTNYGYTF